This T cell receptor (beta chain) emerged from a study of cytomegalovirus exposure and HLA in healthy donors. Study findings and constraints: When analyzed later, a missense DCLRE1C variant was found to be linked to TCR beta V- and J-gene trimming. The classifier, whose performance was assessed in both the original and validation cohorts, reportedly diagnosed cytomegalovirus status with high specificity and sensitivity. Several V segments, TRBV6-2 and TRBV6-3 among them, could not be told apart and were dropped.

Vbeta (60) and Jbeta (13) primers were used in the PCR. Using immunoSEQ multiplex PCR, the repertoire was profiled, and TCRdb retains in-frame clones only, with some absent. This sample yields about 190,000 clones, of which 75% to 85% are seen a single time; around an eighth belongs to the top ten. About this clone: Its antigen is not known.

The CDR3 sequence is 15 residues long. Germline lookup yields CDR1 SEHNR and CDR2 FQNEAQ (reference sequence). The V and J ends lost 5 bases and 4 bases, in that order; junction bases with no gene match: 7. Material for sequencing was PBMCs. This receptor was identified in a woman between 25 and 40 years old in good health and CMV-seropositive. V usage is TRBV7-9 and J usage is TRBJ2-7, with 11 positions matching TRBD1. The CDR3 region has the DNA TGTGCCAGCAGCCTGGCACGGGACAGGGGGTACGAGCAGTACTTC. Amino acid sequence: CASSLARDRGYEQYF.